Listed below are T cell receptor beta chains from one sample, sequenced in a study of T cell responses to AZD1222 COVID-19 vaccine. The method was immunoSEQ multiplex PCR; TCRdb's version includes in-frame clones alone and lacks a portion of them. In the table there are roughly 62,000 clones, roughly 80% of which are singletons. Sequenced here: peripheral blood, sampled on day 0 of AZD1222 vaccination. The receptors were gathered from an adult in good health. CDR3s include the opening cysteine and the closing phenylalanine or tryptophan. The order of the fields is V gene, clone size, D gene, J gene, CDR3 DNA, CDR3 protein. D genes are given only for firm matches. Clone sizes are given selectively: once, few, many, or a class where the clone is expanded.

V gene: TRBV4-3
clone size: NA
D gene: NA
J gene: TRBJ1-2
CDR3 DNA: TGCGCCAGCAGCCAAGAGAGGATATATGGCTACACCTTC
CDR3 protein: CASSQERIYGYTF

V gene: TRBV5-1
clone size: NA
D gene: NA
J gene: TRBJ2-5
CDR3 DNA: TGCGCCAGCAGCCCCATAGGACAAGAGACCCAGTACTTC
CDR3 protein: CASSPIGQETQYF

V gene: TRBV18
clone size: NA
D gene: TRBD1
J gene: TRBJ2-5
CDR3 DNA: TGTGCCAGCTCACCACGACAGGGACGGGAGACCCAGTACTTC
CDR3 protein: CASSPRQGRETQYF

V gene: TRBV12-3/TRBV12-4
clone size: NA
D gene: NA
J gene: TRBJ1-1
CDR3 DNA: TGTGCCAGCACTACCGGGGGGACTGAAGCTTTCTTT
CDR3 protein: CASTTGGTEAFF

V gene: TRBV7-2
clone size: NA
D gene: NA
J gene: TRBJ2-5
CDR3 DNA: TGTGCCAGCAGCTCCATGACAGGCCGGGGGCAAGAGACCCAGTACTTC
CDR3 protein: CASSSMTGRGQETQYF

V gene: TRBV5-4
clone size: NA
D gene: NA
J gene: TRBJ2-3
CDR3 DNA: TGTGCCAGCAGCTGGGGCGATAGCGCAGATACGCAGTATTTT
CDR3 protein: CASSWGDSADTQYF

V gene: TRBV7-3
clone size: once
D gene: TRBD1
J gene: TRBJ2-7
CDR3 DNA: TGTGCCAGCAGCCTAAGCCGGGACAGTTGGGAGCAGTACTTC
CDR3 protein: CASSLSRDSWEQYF

V gene: TRBV6-5
clone size: NA
D gene: NA
J gene: TRBJ1-4
CDR3 DNA: TGTGCCAGCAGTCTAGGCAGGCATAATGAAAAACTGTTTTTT
CDR3 protein: CASSLGRHNEKLFF

V gene: TRBV5-6
clone size: NA
D gene: NA
J gene: TRBJ1-2
CDR3 DNA: TGTGCCAGCAGCTTGGACAGTTCCTATGGCTACACCTTC
CDR3 protein: CASSLDSSYGYTF

V gene: TRBV12-3/TRBV12-4
clone size: NA
D gene: NA
J gene: TRBJ2-7
CDR3 DNA: TGTGCCAGCACCCCGGAGGCCTCCTACGAGCAGTACTTC
CDR3 protein: CASTPEASYEQYF

V gene: TRBV6-6
clone size: few
D gene: NA
J gene: TRBJ1-6
CDR3 DNA: TGTGCCGGCCGGGACTCATGGAGTTCACCCCTCCACTTT
CDR3 protein: CAGRDSWSSPLHF

V gene: TRBV15
clone size: NA
D gene: NA
J gene: TRBJ1-5
CDR3 DNA: TGTGCCACCAGAGAGAGGGCCAGCAATCAGCCCCAGCATTTT
CDR3 protein: CATRERASNQPQHF

V gene: TRBV5-8
clone size: NA
D gene: NA
J gene: TRBJ1-5
CDR3 DNA: TGTGCCAGCAGCTTGGCACCAGCCGGTCAGCCCCAGCATTTT
CDR3 protein: CASSLAPAGQPQHF

V gene: TRBV13
clone size: NA
D gene: TRBD2
J gene: TRBJ2-5
CDR3 DNA: TGTGCCAGCAGCTCTTCTAGCGGGGGGGCCCAAGAGACCCAGTACTTC
CDR3 protein: CASSSSSGGAQETQYF

V gene: TRBV6-5
clone size: NA
D gene: TRBD1
J gene: TRBJ2-7
CDR3 DNA: TGTGCCAGCACGGGACAGGGGGCACGAGAGCAGTACTTC
CDR3 protein: CASTGQGAREQYF

V gene: TRBV5-1
clone size: NA
D gene: TRBD1
J gene: TRBJ2-6
CDR3 DNA: TGCGCCAGCAGACCACAGGGGGCCGGTGGGGCCAACGTCCTGACTTTC
CDR3 protein: CASRPQGAGGANVLTF

V gene: TRBV6-6
clone size: NA
D gene: NA
J gene: TRBJ1-5
CDR3 DNA: TGTGCCAGCCGGGGATGGCGTCAGCCCCAGCATTTT
CDR3 protein: CASRGWRQPQHF

V gene: TRBV6-5
clone size: NA
D gene: NA
J gene: TRBJ1-4
CDR3 DNA: TGTGCCAGCAGTTACTCGGGGGGAGGAAAACTGTTTTTT
CDR3 protein: CASSYSGGGKLFF

V gene: TRBV4-3
clone size: NA
D gene: NA
J gene: TRBJ1-2
CDR3 DNA: TGCGCCAGCAGCCAAGAGGGGGCAAGTACCTATGGCTACACCTTC
CDR3 protein: CASSQEGASTYGYTF

V gene: TRBV5-4
clone size: NA
D gene: TRBD2
J gene: TRBJ2-5
CDR3 DNA: TGTGCCAGCAGCCCTTACCCTAGCGGGGGGGCCGTAGAGACCCAGTACTTC
CDR3 protein: CASSPYPSGGAVETQYF

V gene: TRBV7-9
clone size: NA
D gene: TRBD1
J gene: TRBJ1-5
CDR3 DNA: TGTGCCAGCGAGGGACAGGGGTTTGGTCAGCCCCAGCATTTT
CDR3 protein: CASEGQGFGQPQHF

V gene: TRBV20-1
clone size: NA
D gene: NA
J gene: TRBJ1-1
CDR3 DNA: TGCAGTGTCCAAATGAACACTGAAGCTTTCTTT
CDR3 protein: CSVQMNTEAFF

V gene: TRBV7-2
clone size: few
D gene: TRBD1
J gene: TRBJ1-1
CDR3 DNA: TGTGCCAGCAGCTCGGGACAGTGGGACACTGAAGCTTTCTTT
CDR3 protein: CASSSGQWDTEAFF

V gene: TRBV6-5
clone size: NA
D gene: NA
J gene: TRBJ1-2
CDR3 DNA: TGTGCCAGCACCTTCCAGAAAACGGGTGGCTACACCTTC
CDR3 protein: CASTFQKTGGYTF

V gene: TRBV25-1
clone size: NA
D gene: NA
J gene: TRBJ2-5
CDR3 DNA: TGTGCCAGCAGTGAATCCCTTCTACACGGGAGTCAAGAGACCCAGTACTTC
CDR3 protein: CASSESLLHGSQETQYF

V gene: TRBV10-3
clone size: NA
D gene: TRBD1
J gene: TRBJ2-1
CDR3 DNA: TGTGCCATCAGTGAGCCTGACAGGGGGGCTAATGAGCAGTTCTTC
CDR3 protein: CAISEPDRGANEQFF

V gene: TRBV7-8
clone size: NA
D gene: NA
J gene: TRBJ1-6
CDR3 DNA: TGTGCCAGCAGCTTAGCGAATAATTCACCCCTCCACTTT
CDR3 protein: CASSLANNSPLHF

V gene: TRBV29-1
clone size: NA
D gene: TRBD1
J gene: TRBJ1-1
CDR3 DNA: TGCAGCGTGGCAACAGGGGGCCCTACTGAAGCTTTCTTT
CDR3 protein: CSVATGGPTEAFF

V gene: TRBV27
clone size: NA
D gene: TRBD2
J gene: TRBJ2-7
CDR3 DNA: TGTGCCAGCAGGTTAGCGGGGGGGCTCTACGAGCAGTACTTC
CDR3 protein: CASRLAGGLYEQYF

V gene: TRBV9
clone size: NA
D gene: TRBD1
J gene: TRBJ1-3
CDR3 DNA: TGTGCCAGCAGCGTAGCTCAGGGGGGAAGCTCTGGAAACACCATATATTTT
CDR3 protein: CASSVAQGGSSGNTIYF

V gene: TRBV7-9
clone size: NA
D gene: NA
J gene: TRBJ1-2
CDR3 DNA: TGTGCCAGCAGCCCGGTTACAGGCTATGGCTACACCTTC
CDR3 protein: CASSPVTGYGYTF

V gene: TRBV6-6
clone size: NA
D gene: NA
J gene: TRBJ2-7
CDR3 DNA: TGTGCCAGCAGTTACTCGAAAGAGTTTGAGCAGTACTTC
CDR3 protein: CASSYSKEFEQYF

V gene: TRBV7-6
clone size: once
D gene: TRBD2
J gene: TRBJ2-7
CDR3 DNA: TGTGCCAGCAGCTTAGTTGGGGGGGGGACCGAGCAGTACTTC
CDR3 protein: CASSLVGGGTEQYF

V gene: TRBV4-1
clone size: NA
D gene: TRBD1
J gene: TRBJ2-1
CDR3 DNA: TGCGCCAGCAGCCAAGAGGGACAGGGCGCAACGGGTGAGCAGTTCTTC
CDR3 protein: CASSQEGQGATGEQFF

V gene: TRBV28
clone size: NA
D gene: NA
J gene: TRBJ1-4
CDR3 DNA: TGTGCCAGCAGACCCCAAAATAATGAAAAACTGTTTTTT
CDR3 protein: CASRPQNNEKLFF

V gene: TRBV11-3
clone size: NA
D gene: TRBD1
J gene: TRBJ2-2
CDR3 DNA: TGTGCCAGCAGCCCGAACAGGGGGGACACCGGGGAGCTGTTTTTT
CDR3 protein: CASSPNRGDTGELFF

V gene: TRBV4-1
clone size: few
D gene: TRBD1
J gene: TRBJ1-1
CDR3 DNA: TGCGCCAGCAGCCAGGAGGGGACAGTTGGGTCCGAAGCTTTCTTT
CDR3 protein: CASSQEGTVGSEAFF

V gene: TRBV7-2
clone size: once
D gene: NA
J gene: TRBJ2-7
CDR3 DNA: TGTGCCAGCAGCTTAAGGCTGACGACGACGATCTCCTACGAGCAGTACTTC
CDR3 protein: CASSLRLTTTISYEQYF

V gene: TRBV6-5
clone size: NA
D gene: NA
J gene: TRBJ1-5
CDR3 DNA: TGTGCCAGCAGGGGGGGAGTTATCGGTCAGCCCCAGCATTTT
CDR3 protein: CASRGGVIGQPQHF

V gene: TRBV20-1
clone size: NA
D gene: NA
J gene: TRBJ2-7
CDR3 DNA: TGCAGTGCTCGGAGTGACCACGAGCAGTACTTC
CDR3 protein: CSARSDHEQYF

V gene: TRBV29-1
clone size: once
D gene: NA
J gene: TRBJ1-1
CDR3 DNA: TGCAGCGCACGCACTACGACTGGGAACACTGAAGCTTTCTTT
CDR3 protein: CSARTTTGNTEAFF

V gene: TRBV7-2
clone size: NA
D gene: NA
J gene: TRBJ1-1
CDR3 DNA: TGTGCCAGCAGCTTAGAGAGGAACGGGGCTTTCTTT
CDR3 protein: CASSLERNGAFF

V gene: TRBV27
clone size: few
D gene: TRBD1
J gene: TRBJ2-7
CDR3 DNA: TGTGCCAGCAGTTTAAGGGACAGCGAGCAGTACTTC
CDR3 protein: CASSLRDSEQYF

V gene: TRBV28
clone size: NA
D gene: NA
J gene: TRBJ2-5
CDR3 DNA: TGTGCCAGCAGTTCCGAAGACAGGCCCACGGGGGAGACCCAGTACTTC
CDR3 protein: CASSSEDRPTGETQYF

V gene: TRBV12-3/TRBV12-4
clone size: NA
D gene: NA
J gene: TRBJ2-1
CDR3 DNA: TGTGCCAGCAGTTTCGGGCTAATTGAGCAGTTCTTC
CDR3 protein: CASSFGLIEQFF

V gene: TRBV6-5
clone size: NA
D gene: NA
J gene: TRBJ2-7
CDR3 DNA: TGTGCCAGCAGTTACCGGCAAAGCTCCTACGAGCAGTACTTC
CDR3 protein: CASSYRQSSYEQYF

V gene: TRBV9
clone size: NA
D gene: NA
J gene: TRBJ2-5
CDR3 DNA: TGTGCCAGCAGCTACGGACCCGGGGCTGGAGAGACCCAGTACTTC
CDR3 protein: CASSYGPGAGETQYF

V gene: TRBV7-9
clone size: few
D gene: NA
J gene: TRBJ2-3
CDR3 DNA: TGTGCCAGCAGCTTAGTAGGGCGGACAGATACGCAGTATTTT
CDR3 protein: CASSLVGRTDTQYF

V gene: TRBV30
clone size: NA
D gene: TRBD2
J gene: TRBJ2-1
CDR3 DNA: TGTGCCTGGGCACCTAGCGGGGAGAATGAGCAGTTCTTC
CDR3 protein: CAWAPSGENEQFF

V gene: TRBV9
clone size: NA
D gene: NA
J gene: TRBJ2-5
CDR3 DNA: TGTGCCAGCAGCTCTGGGGAGAGGGTCTTAGAGACCCAGTACTTC
CDR3 protein: CASSSGERVLETQYF

V gene: TRBV30
clone size: once
D gene: NA
J gene: TRBJ1-5
CDR3 DNA: TGTGCCTGGAGTACGTTCTCAGGCAATCAGCCCCAGCATTTT
CDR3 protein: CAWSTFSGNQPQHF

V gene: TRBV4-1
clone size: NA
D gene: NA
J gene: TRBJ2-5
CDR3 DNA: TGCGCCAGCAGCCAAGATGTGGCCCGCCTCGAGACCCAGTACTTC
CDR3 protein: CASSQDVARLETQYF

V gene: TRBV9
clone size: NA
D gene: NA
J gene: TRBJ2-7
CDR3 DNA: TGTGCCAGCAGCGTCCGGGACATTTTTGAGGGGGAGCAGTACTTC
CDR3 protein: CASSVRDIFEGEQYF

V gene: TRBV15
clone size: NA
D gene: TRBD1
J gene: TRBJ1-3
CDR3 DNA: TGTGCCACCTCCCCCCAGGGGGAATTGCTGGGAAACACCATATATTTT
CDR3 protein: CATSPQGELLGNTIYF

V gene: TRBV15
clone size: NA
D gene: NA
J gene: TRBJ2-3
CDR3 DNA: TGTGCCACCAGCAAGCAGGGGCCATGGGATACGCAGTATTTT
CDR3 protein: CATSKQGPWDTQYF

V gene: TRBV6-5
clone size: once
D gene: NA
J gene: TRBJ1-1
CDR3 DNA: TGTGCCAGCAGCAAGGAGAGAATCTATAACACTGAAGCTTTCTTT
CDR3 protein: CASSKERIYNTEAFF